The 11 T cell receptor beta chains listed next were all sequenced from one sample in a study of blood T cell repertoires in COVID-19. TCRdb's table, derived via immunoSEQ multiplex PCR, lists solely in-frame clones and lacks some. The table records some 380,000 clones, approximately 85% of them present only once. Material for sequencing was PBMCs or T cells enriched from blood (not recorded which). These receptors were obtained from a woman in her 40s with acute COVID-19.

A note on this clone: Additional DNA sequences in this sample encode the identical CDR3. The chain has TRBV2 and TRBJ1-5, with D unclear. The V end lost 1 base, the J end lost 1 base, and 8 bases lay between the germline ends. CDR3 length equals 15 residues. The germline CDR1 and CDR2 sequences are SNHLY and FYNNEI. This CDR3 is CASSEEGGSNQPQHF. As DNA, the CDR3 is TGTGCCAGCAGTGAAGAAGGAGGGAGCAATCAGCCCCAGCATTTT.

The chain carries TRBV5-5 and TRBJ1-2; tentatively, D is TRBD1 (5 bases). Trimming took 5 bases from V and 4 from J, leaving 18 bases between them. Germline CDR1 is SGHKS and CDR2 is YYEKEE (reference sequence). This CDR3 spans 15 amino acids. CDR3 DNA sequence: TGTGCCAGCAGTTCCTCCAGGGTTCGCGTCTATGGCTACACCTTC. This translates into CASSSSRVRVYGYTF.

This rearrangement joins TRBV5-4 to TRBJ1-1, with D possibly matching TRBD1 (6 bases). CDR1 is SGHNT and CDR2 is YYREEE in the germline V gene (reference sequence). The CDR3 runs to 14 residues. Trimming removed 6 bases at V and 2 bases at J, with 14 bases between. The CDR3 protein is CASTQGQLNTEAFF. DNA for the CDR3: TGTGCCAGCACCCAAGGACAGCTTAACACTGAAGCTTTCTTT.

The chain has TRBV2 and TRBJ2-1, with 8 bases identical to TRBD1. The CDR3 runs 15 residues. Trimming took 5 bases from V and 4 from J; bases not matched to a gene: 7. Germline lookup yields CDR1 SNHLY and CDR2 FYNNEI. CDR3 coding DNA: TGTGCCAGCAGTTCCGGACAGGGAATATACAATGAGCAGTTCTTC. Its protein product is CASSSGQGIYNEQFF.

The chain carries TRBV5-1 and TRBJ1-1, with D perhaps TRBD1 (5 bases). Germline CDR1 SGHRS, CDR2 YFSETQ. The CDR3 extends over 15 amino acids. The ends were cut back, 4 bases at V and 1 base at J, with 14 bases in the middle. The CDR3 spells CASSQGGRSNTEAFF. CDR3 sequence (DNA): TGCGCCAGCAGCCAGGGCGGGAGATCGAACACTGAAGCTTTCTTT.

The genes are TRBV5-6 and TRBJ2-7, with 8 bases that match TRBD1. The CDR3 is 15 amino acids. Trimming removed 0 bases from V and 2 bases from J; junction bases left unmatched: 4. CDR1 SGHDT and CDR2 YYEEEE come from the germline V gene. For the CDR3, the DNA is TGTGCCAGCAGCTTGGAATGGACAGGGACCTACGAGCAGTACTTC. Its protein is CASSLEWTGTYEQYF. The full variable domain, completed using reference TRBV5-6 and TRBJ2-7, is DAGVTQSPTHLIKTRGQQVTLRCSPKSGHDTVSWYQQALGQGPQFIFQYYEEEERQRGNFPDRFSGHQFPNYSSELNVNALLLGDSALYLCASSLEWTGTYEQYFGPGTRLTVT.

This chain joins TRBV29-1 and TRBJ2-5; D unresolved. The CDR3 runs to 11 residues. Germline CDR1 reads SQVTM; CDR2 reads ANQGSEA. V was pared by 5 bases and J by 3 bases, with 7 bases between. CDR3 region: CSVSLEETQYF. The CDR3 DNA is TGCAGCGTTTCCTTAGAAGAGACCCAGTACTTC.

The genes are TRBV5-1 and TRBJ2-1; 7 nucleotides agree with TRBD1. The CDR3 extends over 15 amino acids. The ends lost 7 bases at V and 5 bases at J; junction bases unmatched: 12. The germline gives CDR1 SGHRS, CDR2 YFSETQ. DNA of the CDR3: TGCGCCAGCGGAAAAACAGGGGAAATCAACAATGAGCAGTTCTTC. Protein product: CASGKTGEINNEQFF.

The chain couples TRBV2 to TRBJ1-4; 7 bases fit TRBD1. V lost 7 bases, J lost 4 bases, and 6 bases stayed unmatched. The length of the CDR3 is 14 residues. From germline, CDR1 is SNHLY and CDR2 FYNNEI. CDR3 loop: CASTPDRSNEKLFF. Here the CDR3 DNA reads TGTGCCAGCACCCCGGACAGGAGTAATGAAAAACTGTTTTTT.

V is TRBV24-1 and J is TRBJ2-3; a weak D match, TRBD1 (6 bases). From germline, CDR1 is KGHDR and CDR2 SFDVKD. Trimming took off 6 bases at V and 6 bases at J, with 15 bases between the two ends. The CDR3 is 14 residues long. The CDR3 here is CATSKTLQGDTQYF. Written as DNA, the CDR3 is TGTGCCACCAGTAAGACCCTCCAGGGGGATACGCAGTATTTT.

This clone has more than one count but fewer than ten. The chain combines TRBV5-4 with TRBJ1-1; weak D call: TRBD1 (6 bases). CDR1 SGHNT and CDR2 YYREEE come from the germline V gene (reference sequence). The germline V and J ends were trimmed by 0 bases and 0 bases, with 15 bases remaining between them. The CDR3 totals 17 residues. CDR3 region: CASSLEGGGIMNTEAFF. DNA for the CDR3: TGTGCCAGCAGCTTGGAAGGGGGAGGGATCATGAACACTGAAGCTTTCTTT.